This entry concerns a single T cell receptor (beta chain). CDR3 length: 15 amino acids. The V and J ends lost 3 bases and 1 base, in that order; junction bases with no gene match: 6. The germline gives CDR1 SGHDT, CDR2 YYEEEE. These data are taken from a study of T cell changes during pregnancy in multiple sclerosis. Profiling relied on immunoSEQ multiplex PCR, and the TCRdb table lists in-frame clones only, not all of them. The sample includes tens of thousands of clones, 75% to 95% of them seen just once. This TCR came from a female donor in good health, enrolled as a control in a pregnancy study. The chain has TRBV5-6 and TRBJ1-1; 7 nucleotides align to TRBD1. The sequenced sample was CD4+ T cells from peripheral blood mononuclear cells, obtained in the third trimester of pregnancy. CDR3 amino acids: CASSYRQGENTEAFF. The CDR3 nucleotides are TGTGCCAGCAGCTACCGACAGGGTGAGAACACTGAAGCTTTCTTT.